This T cell receptor (beta chain) was documented in a study of radiotherapy plus CTLA-4 blockade in lung cancer. Clones were sequenced by immunoSEQ multiplex PCR, and TCRdb holds only the in-frame ones, with some missing. The sample includes approximately 60,000 clones, just under 85% of them seen just once. CDR1 and CDR2 (germline): SGHTA, FQGNSA. V was pared by 5 bases and J by 2 bases, with 7 bases of the junction left unmatched. The CDR3 has 16 residues. The sequence was obtained from a human donor with non-small cell lung cancer whose response to radiotherapy plus ipilimumab could not be evaluated. The sequenced sample was peripheral blood, obtained from a patient treated with radiotherapy plus ipilimumab. The chain has TRBV7-2 and TRBJ2-3; TRBD2 aligns across 10 bases. The DNA of the CDR3 is TGTGCCAGCAGCCCGTGGACTAGCGGTTACACAGATACGCAGTATTTT. It encodes CASSPWTSGYTDTQYF.